One and the same sample provided the 2 T cell receptor beta chains below, sequenced in a study of T cells in localized non-small cell lung cancer. TCRdb's table, derived via immunoSEQ multiplex PCR, lists solely in-frame clones and lacks some. The profile covers about 46,000 clones, with 81% appearing a single time and 17% taken by the ten largest. The sequenced sample was peripheral blood mononuclear cells, obtained before any cancer treatment. The receptors were sampled from a man aged 40 to 69 with stage III lung adenocarcinoma.

The genes are TRBV4-2 and TRBJ2-7; D is perhaps TRBD1 or TRBD2 (6 bases each). CDR3 length: 14 residues. V lost 1 base and J 4 bases, leaving 11 bases between the germline ends. Per germline, CDR1 LGHNA and CDR2 YNFKEQ. The CDR3 sequence: CASSQVGGQYEQYF. DNA of the CDR3: TGTGCCAGCAGCCAAGTTGGGGGGCAGTACGAGCAGTACTTC.

The chain joins TRBV6-4 to TRBJ2-1; 13 bases agree with TRBD2. V shed 6 bases and J 5 bases; nucleotides not matched to a gene: 4. The CDR3 is made up of 15 amino acids. Germline V CDR1 and CDR2: MRHNA, SNTAGT. As DNA, the CDR3 is TGTGCCAGCAGGCCGACTAGCGGGGGGCACAATGAGCAGTTCTTC. Protein product: CASRPTSGGHNEQFF.